This T cell receptor beta chain was found in a study of blood T cell repertoires in COVID-19. Generated by immunoSEQ multiplex PCR, the TCRdb table keeps only in-frame clones and is missing some. The data show 150,000 to 200,000 clones, roughly 79% seen once. The sequencing sample was made of peripheral blood. This clonotype was sampled from a woman of 80 years or more with COVID-19, enrolled during active disease.

The CDR3 loop reads CASSLAGGLGEQYF. The CDR3, as DNA: TGTGCCAGCAGCCTAGCCGGCGGGTTGGGCGAGCAGTACTTC. This sequence joins TRBV13 and TRBJ2-7, with TRBD2 as a possible D gene (5 bases). The CDR3 loop spans 14 amino acids. The V gene lost 5 bases and the J gene lost 6 bases, with 17 bases spanning the gap. Germline V gene sequence: CDR1 PRHDT, CDR2 FYEKMQ (reference sequence).